The clone carrying this T cell receptor (beta chain) was counted at least ten times. Antigen unknown. The CDR3 runs to 16 residues. The germline V and J ends were trimmed by 2 bases and 7 bases, with 20 bases remaining between them. Germline CDR1 reads MGHDK; CDR2 reads SYGVNS. Molecular barcoding with unique molecular identifiers was used for the TCRbeta library. TCRdb recomputed calls from the PCR reads with MiXCR, one row per CDR3 protein. The sample consists of approximately 70,000 distinct CDR3 sequences, roughly 4.5% of them appearing once. These data come from a study of T-cell reconstitution after alpha-beta-depleted transplantation in children. Findings and caveats of the study: The authors attributed T-cell counts and diversity one year after transplant mostly to newly produced T cells.

This sample comprised PBMCs, mostly from graft donor cells, obtained 180 days after TCRalphabeta/CD19-depleted stem cell transplant. The receptor was derived from a boy younger than two who had a stem cell transplant for acute myeloid leukemia, so the T cells may come from the graft donor. The chain has TRBV25-1 and TRBJ1-2; D gene unclear. The CDR3 region has the DNA TGTGCCAGCAGTGAACCCGCACAGAAGACCCCGTCTGGCTACACCTTC. Its translation is CASSEPAQKTPSGYTF.